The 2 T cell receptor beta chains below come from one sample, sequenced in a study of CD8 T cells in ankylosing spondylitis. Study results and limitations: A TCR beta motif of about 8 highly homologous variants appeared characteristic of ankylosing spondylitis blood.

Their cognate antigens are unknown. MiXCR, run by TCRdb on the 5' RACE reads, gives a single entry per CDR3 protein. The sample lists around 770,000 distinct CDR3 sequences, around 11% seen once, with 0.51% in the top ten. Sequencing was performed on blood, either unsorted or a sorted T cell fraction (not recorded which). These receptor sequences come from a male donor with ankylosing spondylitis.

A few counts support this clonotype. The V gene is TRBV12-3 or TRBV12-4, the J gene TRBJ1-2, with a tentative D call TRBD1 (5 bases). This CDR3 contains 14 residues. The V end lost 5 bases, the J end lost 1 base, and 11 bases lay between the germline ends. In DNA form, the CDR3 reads TGTGCCAGCAGTGGGGGACCCTTTAACTATGGCTACACCTTC. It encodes CASSGGPFNYGYTF.

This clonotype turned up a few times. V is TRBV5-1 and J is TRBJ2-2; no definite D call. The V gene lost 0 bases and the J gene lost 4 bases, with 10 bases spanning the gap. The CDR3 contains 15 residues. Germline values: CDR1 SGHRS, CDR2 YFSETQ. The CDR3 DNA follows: TGCGCCAGCAGCTTGGCCTGGACCACCACCGGGGAGCTGTTTTTT. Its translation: CASSLAWTTTGELFF.